This TCR beta chain was observed in a study of graft-versus-host responses after intestinal transplantation. Overall study: Isolated intestinal, liver-intestinal, or multivisceral transplants had been given to the recipients. Tacrolimus plus steroids were given to all recipients for about 3 years, preceded by anti-thymocyte globulin induction.

Germline V lookup: CDR1 MNHEY, CDR2 SVGAGI. The CDR3 has 15 amino acids. V trimming: 6 bases; J trimming: 5 bases; junction bases outside the gene matches: 7. This table comes from immunoSEQ multiplex PCR, and its TCRdb copy is limited to in-frame clones, with some not included. The table records about 24,000 clones, 80% to 90% of them present only once. Concerning this clone: Its antigen is as yet unknown.

Study-wide points: The authors found GvH clones in recipient marrow, some appearing first in ileum or blood. Graft-versus-host to host-versus-graft clonal ratios in allografts were high in patients with graft-donor T cell macrochimerism.

Source: PBMCs, taken approximately 450 days after intestinal transplant. The TCR was taken from a human patient who received an intestinal transplant, so some T cells may come from the graft donor. The rearrangement joins TRBV6-5 to TRBJ1-4; 9 nucleotides match TRBD1. The CDR3 coding sequence is TGTGCCAGCAGGAATACCGGGACAGGGAATGAAAAACTGTTTTTT. This encodes CASRNTGTGNEKLFF.